This T cell receptor beta chain appears in the sequencing data of a study of Graves' ophthalmopathy and Graves' hyperthyroidism. Amplified material comprised TCR beta CDR3 regions derived from RNA transcripts. The workflow started with a first-round RT-PCR run with HTBI primers and then moved on to a second-round multiplex PCR. Using its own MiXCR run on the multiplex PCR reads, TCRdb lists one record per CDR3 protein. The profile shows about 500,000 distinct CDR3 sequences, approximately 35% of them singletons. This clonotype was picked up many times. The V gene's germline CDR1 is SEHNR and CDR2 FQNEAQ (reference sequence). V lost 4 bases to trimming and J lost 0 bases; unmatched junction nucleotides: 13. This CDR3 spans 20 amino acids.

This TCR was recovered from an adult man with Graves' hyperthyroidism. The material sequenced was peripheral blood or thyroid tissue (not recorded which). This rearrangement joins TRBV7-9 to TRBJ2-7; 15 bases align to TRBD2. The CDR3 nucleotides read TGTGCCAGCAGCTCGGAGCCCGGGACTAGCGGGGGGATCCGCTCCTACGAGCAGTACTTC. Amino acids: CASSSEPGTSGGIRSYEQYF.